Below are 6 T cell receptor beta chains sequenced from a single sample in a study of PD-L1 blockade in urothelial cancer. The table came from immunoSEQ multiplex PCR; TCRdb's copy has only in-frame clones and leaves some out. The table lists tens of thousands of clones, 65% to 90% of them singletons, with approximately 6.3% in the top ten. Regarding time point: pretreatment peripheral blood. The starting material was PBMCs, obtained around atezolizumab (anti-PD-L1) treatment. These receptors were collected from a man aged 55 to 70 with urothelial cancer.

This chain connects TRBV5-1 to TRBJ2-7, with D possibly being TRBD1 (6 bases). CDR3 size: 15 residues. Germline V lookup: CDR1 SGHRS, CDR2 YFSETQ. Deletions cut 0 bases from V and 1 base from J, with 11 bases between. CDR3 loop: CASSLGGQRSYEQYF. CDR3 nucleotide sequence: TGCGCCAGCAGCTTGGGTGGACAGCGGTCCTACGAGCAGTACTTC.

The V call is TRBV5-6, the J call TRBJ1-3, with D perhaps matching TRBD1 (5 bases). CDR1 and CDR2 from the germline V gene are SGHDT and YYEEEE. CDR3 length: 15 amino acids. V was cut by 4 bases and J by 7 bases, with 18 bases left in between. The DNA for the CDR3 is TGTGCCAGCAGCCCCCGGGACTCATTTCGGAACACCATATATTTT. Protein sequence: CASSPRDSFRNTIYF.

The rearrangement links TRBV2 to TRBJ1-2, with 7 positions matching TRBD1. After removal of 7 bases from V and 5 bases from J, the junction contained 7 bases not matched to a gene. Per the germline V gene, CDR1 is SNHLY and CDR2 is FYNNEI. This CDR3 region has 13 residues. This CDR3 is CASKTGSAYGYTF. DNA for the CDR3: TGTGCCAGCAAGACAGGGTCTGCATATGGCTACACCTTC.

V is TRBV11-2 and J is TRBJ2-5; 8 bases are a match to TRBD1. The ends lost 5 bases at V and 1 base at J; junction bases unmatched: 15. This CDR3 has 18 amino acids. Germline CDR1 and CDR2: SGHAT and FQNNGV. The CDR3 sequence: CASSLTQGARLGQETQYF. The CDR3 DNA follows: TGTGCCAGCAGCCTAACGCAGGGGGCGAGGTTGGGCCAAGAGACCCAGTACTTC.

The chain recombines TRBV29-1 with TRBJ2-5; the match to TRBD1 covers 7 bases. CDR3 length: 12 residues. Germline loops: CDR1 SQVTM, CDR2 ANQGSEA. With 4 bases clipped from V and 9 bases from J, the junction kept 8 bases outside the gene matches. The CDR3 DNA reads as TGCAGCGTTGGGGGCCCCCAGGGGGCCCAGTACTTC. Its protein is CSVGGPQGAQYF.

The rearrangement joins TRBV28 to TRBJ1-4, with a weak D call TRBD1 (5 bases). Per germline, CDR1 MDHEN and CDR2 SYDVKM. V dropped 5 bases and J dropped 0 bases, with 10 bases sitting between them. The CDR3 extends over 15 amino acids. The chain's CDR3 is CASSPTVATNEKLFF. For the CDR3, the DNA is TGTGCCAGCAGTCCGACAGTTGCAACTAATGAAAAACTGTTTTTT.